The clone carrying this TCR beta chain was seen only once. This sample is drawn from a study of shared clonotypes between healthy human individuals. Germline V gene sequence: CDR1 SNHLY, CDR2 FYNNEI. Trimming shortened V by 8 bases and J by 4 bases, and 13 bases separated the two germline ends. The CDR3 runs 13 residues. Sequenced by immunoSEQ multiplex PCR; TCRdb stores in-frame clones only, minus some. The profile shows under 750,000 clones, 72% of them singletons. The specimen was memory CD4+ T cells sorted from blood. The sample's subset: CD45RA-negative fraction. This sequence was found in a woman in her twenties or thirties in good health. The rearrangement uses TRBV2 and TRBJ2-3, with D unclear. CDR3 amino acids: CASRGDASDTQYF. The CDR3 DNA is TGTGCCAGCCGCGGCGACGCGTCAGATACGCAGTATTTT.